Each of the 7 T cell receptor beta chains below was sequenced from the same sample in a study of CD8 T cells in ankylosing spondylitis. Study outcomes and limitations: Fewer than ten highly homologous variants made up a TCR beta motif that seemed to typify ankylosing spondylitis blood.

These TCRs are of unknown antigen specificity. MiXCR was run by TCRdb on the 5' RACE reads, yielding one entry per CDR3 protein. The table lists 220,000 or so distinct CDR3 sequences, around 17% of them singletons, with roughly 42% in the top ten. Sequenced material: blood, either unsorted or a sorted T cell fraction (not recorded which). These receptors were obtained from a male donor with ankylosing spondylitis.

The rearrangement uses TRBV28 and TRBJ2-1, with 7 bases that match TRBD2. The CDR3 sequence is 13 residues long. V lost 2 bases and J lost 13; bases outside the gene matches: 8. CDR1 MDHEN and CDR2 SYDVKM come from the germline V gene. The CDR3 nucleotides read TGTGCCAGCAGTTTAATGGCGGGAGTTAACCAGTTCTTC. This codes for CASSLMAGVNQFF.

This clonotype showed up many times. The chain uses TRBV12-3 or TRBV12-4 and TRBJ2-3; D uncertain. Trimming pared 5 bases from V and 6 bases from J, leaving 12 bases between. The CDR3 consists of 13 residues. The CDR3 spells CASSPVPPDTQYF. Written as DNA, the CDR3 is TGTGCCAGCAGTCCGGTCCCTCCCGATACGCAGTATTTT.

The chain is built from TRBV4-1 and TRBJ2-7; possible D gene TRBD1, 5 bases. Germline V gene data show CDR1 as MGHRA and CDR2 as YSYEKL. The CDR3 loop spans 12 amino acids. Between the trimmed V and J ends, which lost 5 bases and 4 bases, there was a span of 9 bases. The CDR3 DNA reads as TGCGCCAGCAGCGAAGCAGGGTACGAGCAGTACTTC. Residues: CASSEAGYEQYF.

The V gene is TRBV7-8, the J gene TRBJ1-2; D may be TRBD1 (5 bases). V was clipped by 5 bases and J by 3 bases, with 16 bases between them. This CDR3 is built from 15 residues. The V gene's germline CDR1 is SGHVS and CDR2 FQNEAQ. The chain's CDR3 is CASSTGPPTHYGYTF. CDR3 DNA: TGTGCCAGCAGCACGGGACCCCCGACGCACTATGGCTACACCTTC. The full variable domain, with the rest looked up from reference TRBV7-8 and TRBJ1-2, is GAGVSQSPRYKVAKRGQDVALRCDPISGHVSLFWYQQALGQGPEFLTYFQNEAQLDKSGLPSDRFFAERPEGSVSTLKIQRTQQEDSAVYLCASSTGPPTHYGYTFGSGTRLTVV.

This clonotype showed up just a few times. The J gene is TRBJ2-7, the V gene TRBV4-2, with a tentative D call TRBD1 (5 bases). The V end was cut by 2 bases, the J end by 7 bases, with 18 bases between. Looked up from germline, CDR1 is LGHNA and CDR2 is YNFKEQ. The CDR3 is 15 amino acids. In DNA, the CDR3 is TGTGCCAGCAGCCAAATAGGGGTGACTCTGGGGGAGCAGTACTTC. This translates into CASSQIGVTLGEQYF.

This clonotype was seen more than once but under ten times. This chain links TRBV21-1 with TRBJ1-6; the DNA was not compared with TRBD1, the D call given in the table. TRBV21-1 is recorded as a pseudogene. This CDR3 is 21 amino acids long. The CDR3 region has the DNA TGTGCCAGCAGCAAAGTCTTCGCCGGGACAGGGGGTAGTGGATATAATTCACCCCTCCACTTT. Protein product: CASSKVFAGTGGSGYNSPLHF.

This clonotype was detected many times. The chain carries TRBV29-1 and TRBJ2-2, with 8 bases aligning to TRBD2. The CDR3 runs to 15 residues. CDR1 and CDR2 from the germline V gene are SQVTM and ANQGSEA. V gave up 0 bases and J gave up 5 bases; unmatched junction bases: 5. DNA of the CDR3: TGCAGCGTTGAAGAAGGGACTAGAAATACCGGGGAGCTGTTTTTT. Amino acid sequence: CSVEEGTRNTGELFF.